This passage covers 18 T cell receptor beta chains from one sample sequenced in a study of T cell responses to AZD1222 COVID-19 vaccine. TCRdb keeps only in-frame clones here, not all; method: immunoSEQ multiplex PCR. The data contain more than 110,000 clones, about 93% of them seen just once; the ten biggest clones take up 4.5% to 5.5%. The starting material was peripheral blood, obtained on day 0 of AZD1222 vaccination. These receptors were obtained from an adult in good health.

This clone showed up just once. This chain connects TRBV6-5 to TRBJ1-6; unclear D gene. From germline, CDR1 is MNHEY and CDR2 SVGAGI. V gave up 7 bases and J gave up 4 bases, with 14 bases separating them. There are 15 residues in the CDR3. The CDR3: CASTLSSGYNSPLHF. In nucleotides, the CDR3 is TGTGCCAGCACCCTCTCCTCGGGATATAATTCACCCCTCCACTTT.

The chain couples TRBV11-2 to TRBJ2-1, with D uncertain. Between the trimmed V and J ends, which lost 1 base and 11 bases, there was a span of 12 bases. CDR1 and CDR2 from the germline V gene are SGHAT and FQNNGV. There are 13 residues in the CDR3. CDR3 in amino acids: CASSLGDPGKQFF. The CDR3 DNA sequence: TGTGCCAGCAGCTTAGGGGATCCCGGCAAGCAGTTCTTC.

This chain uses TRBV6-2 or TRBV6-3 with TRBJ2-3; no definite D call. Trimming cost V 3 bases and J 5 bases, with 15 bases left between them. The CDR3 has 15 amino acids. CDR1 and CDR2 from the germline V gene are MNHEY and SVGEGT. For the CDR3, the DNA is TGTGCCAGCAGTTATCTATCCCGGGTTGGAGATACGCAGTATTTT. It specifies CASSYLSRVGDTQYF.

This chain uses TRBV11-2 with TRBJ2-1, with D uncertain. V was shortened by 0 bases and J by 1 base, with 1 base between the two germline ends. This CDR3 contains 13 residues. The germline V gene encodes CDR1 SGHAT and CDR2 FQNNGV. CDR3: CASSLESYNEQFF. For the CDR3, the DNA is TGTGCCAGCAGCTTAGAGTCCTACAATGAGCAGTTCTTC.

The gene calls are TRBV24-1 and TRBJ2-7; TRBD1 might be the D (6 bases). The CDR3 consists of 13 residues. Germline V CDR1 and CDR2: KGHDR, SFDVKD. Trimming cost V 5 bases and J 6 bases, with 13 bases left between them. CDR3 nucleotides: TGTGCCACCAGTGGTAAGGGGGACGGCGAGCAGTACTTC. Amino acid sequence: CATSGKGDGEQYF.

The chain couples TRBV6-5 to TRBJ2-7; D possibly corresponds to TRBD2 (5 bases). Trimming removed 5 bases at V and 0 bases at J, with 8 bases between. The CDR3 loop spans 13 amino acids. The germline V gene has CDR1 MNHEY and CDR2 SVGAGI. CDR3 nucleotide sequence: TGTGCCAGCAGTCATAGCGTCTCCTACGAGCAGTACTTC. This translates into CASSHSVSYEQYF.

The chain is built from TRBV5-1 and TRBJ2-1; TRBD2 aligns across 10 bases. Germline loops: CDR1 SGHRS, CDR2 YFSETQ. The junction had 1 base not matched to a gene; V was cut back by 0 bases and J by 7 bases. The CDR3 sequence is 14 residues long. CDR3 region: CASSLASGGNEQFF. In nucleotides, the CDR3 is TGCGCCAGCAGCTTGGCTAGCGGGGGTAATGAGCAGTTCTTC.

This clone was detected once. The chain combines TRBV6-5 with TRBJ1-1; a possible D gene is TRBD1 (6 bases). The germline CDR1 and CDR2 sequences are MNHEY and SVGAGI. The CDR3 contains 13 residues. V was pared by 11 bases and J by 5 bases, with 18 bases between. CDR3 nucleotides: TGTGCCTCCAGGAGGGGGGCGCAGACTGAAGCTTTCTTT. Its protein product is CASRRGAQTEAFF.

The chain is built from TRBV30 and TRBJ2-1, with 10 bases lining up with TRBD1. This CDR3 is built from 19 residues. CDR1 is GTSNPN, CDR2 SVGIG, per germline (reference sequence). V lost 2 bases and J lost 3; bases outside the gene matches: 16. For the CDR3, the DNA is TGTGCCTGGAGTCCAACGGGGGACAGGGGATTCGCGGGCTACAATGAGCAGTTCTTC. Translation gives CAWSPTGDRGFAGYNEQFF. The full variable domain, completed using reference TRBV30 and TRBJ2-1, is SQTIHQWPATLVQPVGSPLSLECTVEGTSNPNLYWYRQAAGRGLQLLFYSVGIGQISSEVPQNLSASRPQDRQFILSSKKLLLSDSGFYLCAWSPTGDRGFAGYNEQFFGPGTRLTVL.

This clone was detected only once. The chain is built from TRBV19 and TRBJ2-7, with 7 bases aligning to TRBD2. From germline, CDR1 is LNHDA and CDR2 SQIVND (reference sequence). V lost 5 bases to trimming and J lost 1 base; unmatched junction nucleotides: 8. The CDR3 is 15 amino acids. The CDR3 loop is CASSSTSADSYEQYF. The CDR3 bases are TGTGCCAGTAGTTCTACTAGCGCTGATTCCTACGAGCAGTACTTC.

The chain carries TRBV9 and TRBJ1-2; the D is unclear. The CDR3 contains 15 residues. Germline V gives CDR1 SGDLS, CDR2 YYNGEE. Trimming shortened V by 0 bases and J by 7 bases, and 16 bases separated the two germline ends. The CDR3 region has the DNA TGTGCCAGCAGCGTAGCTACGACCGCGGTATCTGGCTACACCTTC. This sequence encodes CASSVATTAVSGYTF.

The chain links TRBV10-1 to TRBJ1-1, with D possibly matching TRBD1 (6 bases). The CDR3 consists of 13 residues. V lost 6 bases to trimming and J lost 4 bases, with 12 bases between them. Germline assignment: CDR1 WNHNN and CDR2 SYGVQD (reference sequence). CDR3 nucleotides: TGCGCCAGCAGGATGGGCAGGGGCACTGAAGCTTTCTTT. This sequence encodes CASRMGRGTEAFF.

The chain is built from TRBV2 and TRBJ1-4; 7 bases map to TRBD1. V was clipped by 10 bases and J by 8 bases; unmatched bases: 10. This CDR3 has 13 amino acids. Germline loops: CDR1 SNHLY, CDR2 FYNNEI. Here the CDR3 DNA reads TGTGCCACCCAAACAGGGGAGAGCGAAAAACTGTTTTTT. As protein: CATQTGESEKLFF. Looking up the rest from reference TRBV2 and TRBJ1-4 gives the full variable domain: EPEVTQTPSHQVTQMGQEVILRCVPISNHLYFYWYRQILGQKVEFLVSFYNNEISEKSEIFDDQFSVERPDGSNFTLKIRSTKLEDSAMYFCATQTGESEKLFFGSGTQLSVL.

This chain joins TRBV18 and TRBJ1-2; D not certain. V shed 2 bases and J shed 2 bases, with 9 bases lying between them. CDR1 and CDR2 (germline): KGHSH, LQKENI. This CDR3 is built from 14 residues. CDR3 coding DNA: TGTGCCAGCTCACCATCTGCCAACAACTATGGCTACACCTTC. It translates to CASSPSANNYGYTF.

This CDR3 reads CASSKQGTSYGYTF. In nucleotides, the CDR3 is TGTGCCAGCAGCAAACAGGGGACAAGCTATGGCTACACCTTC. V gene TRBV6-6 combines with J gene TRBJ1-2; the match to TRBD1 covers 7 bases. CDR1 is MNHNY and CDR2 is SVGAGI in the germline V gene (reference sequence). The length of the CDR3 is 14 residues. Trimming removed 6 bases from V and 4 bases from J; junction bases left unmatched: 8.

This clone appeared a single time. The chain has TRBV18 and TRBJ2-7, with 14 nucleotides matching TRBD2. CDR3 size: 17 residues. V was clipped by 3 bases and J by 4 bases; unmatched bases: 8. CDR1 KGHSH and CDR2 LQKENI come from the germline V gene. The CDR3 DNA sequence: TGTGCCAGCTCACCCACCGGGACTAGCGGGAGAGTGTACGAGCAGTACTTC. It codes for CASSPTGTSGRVYEQYF.

This sequence joins TRBV30 and TRBJ1-4, with D possibly TRBD1 on 5 matching bases. V was cut by 0 bases and J by 8 bases, with 7 bases left in between. The length of the CDR3 is 12 residues. Germline CDR1 and CDR2: GTSNPN and SVGIG (reference sequence). The CDR3 DNA is TGTGCCTGGAGTGTACAGGAGGAAAAACTGTTTTTT. Its translation: CAWSVQEEKLFF.

The V gene is TRBV10-3, the J gene TRBJ1-2, with D possibly being TRBD1 (5 bases). Trimming left V 3 bases short and J 8 bases short, with 13 bases between. The CDR3 runs 13 residues. Germline V gene sequence: CDR1 ENHRY, CDR2 SYGVKD. CDR3 loop: CAISERGGTGYTF. Written as DNA, the CDR3 is TGTGCCATCAGTGAAAGGGGCGGTACGGGCTACACCTTC.